This TCR beta chain came from a study of vaccination effects on CD4 cells after COVID-19. Study-wide results and caveats: In the late period after vaccination, infection- and vaccine-induced clones contracted markedly.

In the case of this clone: The target antigen is unknown.

Clones were sequenced by immunoSEQ multiplex PCR, and TCRdb holds only the in-frame ones, with some missing. The profile shows tens of thousands of clones, about three quarters of them singletons. Before any sequencing was done, the ViraFEST assay used viral peptide pools to expand antigen-specific CD4+ T cells. The authors isolated CD4+ T cells after around 10 days of culture. No vaccinee had earlier SARS-CoV-2 infection, and nucleocapsid antibodies were negative. They grew 1.8 million or so PBMC in each well, adding around 10 IU/ml IL-2 and approximately 10 ug/ml peptides. Germline V gene lookup returns CDR1 SGHTS and CDR2 YDEGEE. This CDR3 is 16 amino acids long. After removal of 4 bases from V and 2 bases from J, the junction contained 8 bases not matched to a gene.

This chain links TRBV5-8 with TRBJ2-7; 11 positions agree with TRBD1. The input for sequencing was CD4+ T cells from PBMCs cultured with HCoV-OC43 spike peptides, taken before COVID-19 vaccination. Subset indicated: HCoV-OC43 spike overlapping peptide pool stimulation. The receptor's source is a human donor who received a COVID-19 vaccine. The CDR3 DNA follows: TGTGCCAGCAGCCTAATACCGGGACAGGGGGCCTACGAGCAGTACTTC. This gives the protein CASSLIPGQGAYEQYF.